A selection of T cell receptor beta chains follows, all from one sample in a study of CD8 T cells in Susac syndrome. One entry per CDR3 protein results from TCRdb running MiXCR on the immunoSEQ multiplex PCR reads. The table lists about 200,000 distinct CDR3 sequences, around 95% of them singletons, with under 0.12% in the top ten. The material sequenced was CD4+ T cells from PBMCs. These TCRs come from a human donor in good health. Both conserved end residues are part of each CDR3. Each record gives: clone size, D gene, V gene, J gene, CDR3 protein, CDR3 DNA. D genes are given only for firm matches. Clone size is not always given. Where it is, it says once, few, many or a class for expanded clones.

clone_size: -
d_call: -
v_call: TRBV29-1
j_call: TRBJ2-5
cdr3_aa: CSVIWLEETQYF
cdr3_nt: TGCAGCGTAATTTGGCTTGAAGAGACCCAGTACTTC

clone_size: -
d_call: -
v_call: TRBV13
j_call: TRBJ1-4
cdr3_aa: CASSLVGGNEKLFF
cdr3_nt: TGTGCCAGCAGCTTAGTTGGGGGGAATGAAAAACTGTTTTTT

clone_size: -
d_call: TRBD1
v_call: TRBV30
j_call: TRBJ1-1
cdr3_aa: CAWSVKGANTEAFF
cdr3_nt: TGTGCCTGGAGTGTAAAGGGGGCGAACACTGAAGCTTTCTTT

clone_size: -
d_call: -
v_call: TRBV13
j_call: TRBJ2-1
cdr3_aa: CASSLVVTYNEQFF
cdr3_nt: TGTGCCAGCAGCTTAGTGGTAACCTACAATGAGCAGTTCTTC

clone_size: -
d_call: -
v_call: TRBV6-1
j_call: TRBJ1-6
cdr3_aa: CASSDRENSPLHF
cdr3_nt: TGTGCCAGCAGTGACAGGGAAAATTCACCCCTCCACTTT

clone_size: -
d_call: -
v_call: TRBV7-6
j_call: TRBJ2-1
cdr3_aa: CASSLGGHRNEQFF
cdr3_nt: TGTGCCAGCAGCTTAGGGGGACACCGAAATGAGCAGTTCTTC

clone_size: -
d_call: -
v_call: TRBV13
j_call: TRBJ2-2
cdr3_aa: CASSWADGELFF
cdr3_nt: TGTGCCAGCAGCTGGGCGGACGGGGAGCTGTTTTTT

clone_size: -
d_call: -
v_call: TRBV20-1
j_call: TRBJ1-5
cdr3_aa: CSARIAGQGQPQHF
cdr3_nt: TGCAGTGCTAGAATCGCCGGCCAGGGACAGCCCCAGCATTTT

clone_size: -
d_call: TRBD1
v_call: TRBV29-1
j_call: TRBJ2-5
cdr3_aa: CSVDRVKKETQYF
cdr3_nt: TGCAGCGTGGACAGGGTGAAAAAAGAGACCCAGTACTTC

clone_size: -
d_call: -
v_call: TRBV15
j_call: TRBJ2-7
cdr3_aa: CATSTLLWAAQGEQYF
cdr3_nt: TGTGCCACCAGCACCCTTCTTTGGGCAGCTCAAGGCGAGCAGTACTTC

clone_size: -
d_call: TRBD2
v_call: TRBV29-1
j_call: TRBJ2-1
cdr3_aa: CSVLSGRAHEQFF
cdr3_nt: TGCAGCGTTTTGAGCGGGAGGGCCCATGAGCAGTTCTTC

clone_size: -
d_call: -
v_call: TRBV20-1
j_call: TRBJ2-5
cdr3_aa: CSAAPGGQETQYF
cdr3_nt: TGCAGTGCTGCCCCTGGGGGCCAAGAGACCCAGTACTTC

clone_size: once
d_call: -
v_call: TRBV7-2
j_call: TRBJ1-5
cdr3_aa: CASSDSRNQPQHF
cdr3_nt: TGTGCCAGCAGCGACAGTCGCAATCAGCCCCAGCATTTT

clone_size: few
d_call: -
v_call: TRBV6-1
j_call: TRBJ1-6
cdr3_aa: CATGAPNSPLHF
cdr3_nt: TGTGCCACCGGGGCCCCCAATTCACCCCTCCACTTT

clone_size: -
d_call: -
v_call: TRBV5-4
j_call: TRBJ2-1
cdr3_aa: CASSLDSGTYNEQFF
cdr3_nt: TGTGCCAGCAGCTTGGATAGCGGAACCTACAATGAGCAGTTCTTC

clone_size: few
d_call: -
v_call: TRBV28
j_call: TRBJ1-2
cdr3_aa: CASSPSYGYTF
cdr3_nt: TGTGCCAGCAGTCCTAGCTATGGCTACACCTTC

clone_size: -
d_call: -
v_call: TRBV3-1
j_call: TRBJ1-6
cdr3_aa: CASSQDPAYSPLHF
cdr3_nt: TGTGCCAGCAGCCAAGACCCAGCCTATTCACCCCTCCACTTT

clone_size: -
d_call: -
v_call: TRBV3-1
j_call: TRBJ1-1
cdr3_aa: CASSQDTGTAGGGAFF
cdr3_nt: TGTGCCAGCAGCCAAGATACCGGGACCGCGGGTGGTGGAGCTTTCTTT

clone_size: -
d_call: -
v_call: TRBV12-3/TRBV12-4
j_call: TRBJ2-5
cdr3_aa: CASSPSGLRGKTQYF
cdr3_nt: TGTGCCAGCAGTCCCTCGGGGCTCAGGGGAAAGACCCAGTACTTC

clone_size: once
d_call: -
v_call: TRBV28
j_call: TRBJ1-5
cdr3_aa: CASSFGGYSQPQHF
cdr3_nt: TGTGCCAGCAGTTTCGGGGGGTATAGCCAGCCCCAGCATTTT

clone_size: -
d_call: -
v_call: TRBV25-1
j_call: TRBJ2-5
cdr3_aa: CASSGNVETQYF
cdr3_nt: TGTGCCAGCAGTGGCAACGTGGAGACCCAGTACTTC

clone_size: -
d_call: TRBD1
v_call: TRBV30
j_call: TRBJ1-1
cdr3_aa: CAWTTGTGVTEAFF
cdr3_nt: TGTGCCTGGACGACTGGGACAGGGGTTACTGAAGCTTTCTTT

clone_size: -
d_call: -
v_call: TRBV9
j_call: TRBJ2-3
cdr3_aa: CASSVTTLTDTQYF
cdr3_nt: TGTGCCAGCAGCGTAACAACTCTCACAGATACGCAGTATTTT

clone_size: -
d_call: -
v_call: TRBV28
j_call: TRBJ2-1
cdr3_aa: CASREGGMGNNEQFF
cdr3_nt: TGTGCCAGCAGGGAAGGTGGCATGGGGAACAATGAGCAGTTCTTC

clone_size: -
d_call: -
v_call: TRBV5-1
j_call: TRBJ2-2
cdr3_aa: CASSLDTGGRGGELFF
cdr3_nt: TGCGCCAGCAGCTTGGATACCGGGGGCCGCGGCGGGGAGCTGTTTTTT

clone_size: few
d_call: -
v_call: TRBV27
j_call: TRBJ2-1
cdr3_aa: CASSPRTSYNEQFF
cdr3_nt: TGTGCCAGCAGTCCCCGGACCTCATACAATGAGCAGTTCTTC

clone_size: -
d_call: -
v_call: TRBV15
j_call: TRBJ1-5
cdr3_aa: CATSRDPTTGSQPQHF
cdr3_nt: TGTGCCACCAGCAGAGATCCGACGACAGGTAGTCAGCCCCAGCATTTT

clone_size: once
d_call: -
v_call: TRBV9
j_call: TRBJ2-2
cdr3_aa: CASSVVQGPGELFF
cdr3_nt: TGTGCCAGCAGCGTAGTCCAGGGCCCCGGGGAGCTGTTTTTT

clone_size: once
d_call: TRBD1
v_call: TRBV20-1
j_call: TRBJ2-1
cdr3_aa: CSYYRGYNEQFF
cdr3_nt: TGCAGTTACTACAGGGGCTACAATGAGCAGTTCTTC

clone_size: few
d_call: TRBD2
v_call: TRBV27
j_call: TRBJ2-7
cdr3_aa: CASSLERGAYEQYF
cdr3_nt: TGTGCCAGCAGTTTAGAACGGGGGGCCTACGAGCAGTACTTC

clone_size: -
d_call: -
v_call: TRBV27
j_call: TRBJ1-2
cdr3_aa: CASSSPSGSGGYTF
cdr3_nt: TGTGCCAGCAGTTCTCCGTCCGGATCGGGTGGCTACACCTTC

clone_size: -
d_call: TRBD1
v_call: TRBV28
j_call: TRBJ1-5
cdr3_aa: CASSDRQISNQPQHF
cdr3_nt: TGTGCCAGCTCGGACAGGCAGATTAGCAATCAGCCCCAGCATTTT

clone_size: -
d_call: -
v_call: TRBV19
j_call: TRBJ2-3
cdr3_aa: CASSTLANADTQYF
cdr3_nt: TGTGCCAGTAGTACGCTAGCGAACGCAGATACGCAGTATTTT

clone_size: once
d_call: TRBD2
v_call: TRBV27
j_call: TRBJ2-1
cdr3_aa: CASSSPAGGWFF
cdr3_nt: TGTGCCAGTAGTTCCCCTGCGGGAGGATGGTTCTTC

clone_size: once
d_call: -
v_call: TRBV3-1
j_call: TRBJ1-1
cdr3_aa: CASSPSLAVNTEAFF
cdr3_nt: TGTGCCAGCAGCCCCTCCTTGGCGGTGAACACTGAAGCTTTCTTT

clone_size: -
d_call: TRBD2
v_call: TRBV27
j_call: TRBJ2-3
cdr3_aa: CASSFSGGWTDTQYF
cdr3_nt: TGTGCCAGCAGTTTTAGCGGGGGATGGACAGATACGCAGTATTTT

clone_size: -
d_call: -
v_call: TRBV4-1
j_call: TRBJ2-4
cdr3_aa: CASSQIPPRASRGIQYF
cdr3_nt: TGCGCCAGCAGCCAGATCCCCCCGCGGGCCAGTAGGGGCATTCAGTACTTC

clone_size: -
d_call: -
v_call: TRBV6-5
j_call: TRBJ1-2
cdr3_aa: CASSYSRRGGYTF
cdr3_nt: TGTGCCAGCAGTTACTCGCGACGTGGTGGCTACACCTTC

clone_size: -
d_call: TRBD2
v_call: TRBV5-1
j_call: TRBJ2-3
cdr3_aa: CASSSPWREIADTQYF
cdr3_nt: TGCGCCAGCAGCTCCCCTTGGCGGGAGATCGCAGATACGCAGTATTTT

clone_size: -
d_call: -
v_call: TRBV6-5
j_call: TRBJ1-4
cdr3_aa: CASSRGQGNEKLFF
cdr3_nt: TGTGCCAGCAGTAGGGGCCAGGGAAATGAAAAACTGTTTTTT